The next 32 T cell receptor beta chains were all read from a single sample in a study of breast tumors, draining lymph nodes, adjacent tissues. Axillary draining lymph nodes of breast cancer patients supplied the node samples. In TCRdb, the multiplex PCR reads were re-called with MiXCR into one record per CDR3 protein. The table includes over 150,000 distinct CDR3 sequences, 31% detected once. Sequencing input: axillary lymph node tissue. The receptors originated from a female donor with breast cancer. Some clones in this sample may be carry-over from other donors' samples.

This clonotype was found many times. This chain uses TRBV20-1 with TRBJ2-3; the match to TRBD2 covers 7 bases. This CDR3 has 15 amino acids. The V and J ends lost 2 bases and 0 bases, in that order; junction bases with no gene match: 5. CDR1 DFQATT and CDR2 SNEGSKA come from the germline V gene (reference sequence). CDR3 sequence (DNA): TGCAGTGCTAGACGACTAGCAGCTAGCACAGATACGCAGTATTTT. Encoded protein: CSARRLAASTDTQYF.

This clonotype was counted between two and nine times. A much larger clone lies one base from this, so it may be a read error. In nucleotides, the CDR3 is TGCGCCAGCAGCCAAGATTCCCTAGCGGGGGGGCGTGAGACCCTGTACTTC. Encoded protein: CASSQDSLAGGRETLYF. V gene TRBV4-1 combines with J gene TRBJ2-5; 12 nucleotides line up with TRBD2. CDR1 and CDR2 from the germline V gene are MGHRA and YSYEKL. This CDR3 comprises 17 residues.

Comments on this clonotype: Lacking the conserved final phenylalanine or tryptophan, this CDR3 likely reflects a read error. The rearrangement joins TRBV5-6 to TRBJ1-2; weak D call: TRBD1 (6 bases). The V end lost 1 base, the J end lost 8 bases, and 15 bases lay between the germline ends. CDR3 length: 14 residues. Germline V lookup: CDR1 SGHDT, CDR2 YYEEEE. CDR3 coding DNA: TGTGCCAGCAGCTTGAGGGACACCGGCGGGGGCTACACCCTC. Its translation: CASSLRDTGGGYTL.

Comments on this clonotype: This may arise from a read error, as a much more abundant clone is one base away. Written as DNA, the CDR3 is TGTGCCAGCAGTTTAATGGCTAGCGGCCAAGAGACCCAGTACTTC. Translation: CASSLMASGQETQYF. The V call is TRBV25-1, the J call TRBJ2-5; TRBD2 matches at 7 bases. Germline V lookup: CDR1 MGHDK, CDR2 SYGVNS. V shed 5 bases, J shed 1 base, and the junction held 7 bases outside the gene matches. CDR3 size: 15 residues.

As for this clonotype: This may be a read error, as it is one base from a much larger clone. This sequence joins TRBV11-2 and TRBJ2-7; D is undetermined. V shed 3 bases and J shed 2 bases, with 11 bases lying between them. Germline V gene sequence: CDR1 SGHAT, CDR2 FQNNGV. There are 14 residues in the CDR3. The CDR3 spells CASSFKGLAYEQYF. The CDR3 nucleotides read TGTGCCAGCAGCTTCAAAGGGTTGGCCTACGAGCAGTACTTC.

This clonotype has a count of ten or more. DNA of the CDR3: TGTGCCAGCAGCCAGTCGGGGCCGCTGGGGTCACCCCTCCACTTT. This encodes CASSQSGPLGSPLHF. The V and J genes are TRBV4-2 and TRBJ1-6; TRBD1 is a possible D gene (5 bases). The germline V gene encodes CDR1 LGHNA and CDR2 YNFKEQ. V gave up 3 bases and J gave up 10 bases, with 16 bases separating them. This CDR3 spans 15 amino acids.

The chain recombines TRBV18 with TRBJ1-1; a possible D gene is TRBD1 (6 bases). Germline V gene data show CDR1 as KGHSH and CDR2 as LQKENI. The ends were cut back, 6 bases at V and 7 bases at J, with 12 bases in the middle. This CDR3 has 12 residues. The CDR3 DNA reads TGTGCCAGCTCCGGACGCAGGGGTGAAGCTTTCTTT. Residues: CASSGRRGEAFF.

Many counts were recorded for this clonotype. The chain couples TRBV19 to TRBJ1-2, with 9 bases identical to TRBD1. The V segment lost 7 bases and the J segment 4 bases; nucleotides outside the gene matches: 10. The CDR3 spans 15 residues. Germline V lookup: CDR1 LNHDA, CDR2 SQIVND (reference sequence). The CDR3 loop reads CASTADRGYGYGYTF. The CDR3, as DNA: TGTGCCAGTACCGCGGACAGGGGATATGGCTATGGCTACACCTTC.

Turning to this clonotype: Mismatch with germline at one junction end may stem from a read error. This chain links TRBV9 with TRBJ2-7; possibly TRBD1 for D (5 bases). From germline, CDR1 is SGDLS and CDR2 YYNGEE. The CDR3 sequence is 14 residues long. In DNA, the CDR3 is TGTGCCAGCGGCGTAGGCAACAGGCCGGGTGAGCAGTCCTTC. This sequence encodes CASGVGNRPGEQSF.

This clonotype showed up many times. CDR3 in DNA: TGTGCCAGCAGCCCTCACCGCGGGGGGGCCGATGATGAGCAGTTCTTC. Its protein product is CASSPHRGGADDEQFF. This chain links TRBV7-8 with TRBJ2-1; TRBD2 matches 9 bases. V dropped 5 bases and J dropped 8; count of bases not matched to a gene: 13. This CDR3 has 16 residues. Germline loops: CDR1 SGHVS, CDR2 FQNEAQ.

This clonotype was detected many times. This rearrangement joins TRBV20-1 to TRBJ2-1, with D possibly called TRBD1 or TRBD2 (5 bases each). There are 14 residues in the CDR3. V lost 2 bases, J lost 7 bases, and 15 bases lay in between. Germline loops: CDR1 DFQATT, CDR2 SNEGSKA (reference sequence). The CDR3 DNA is TGCAGTGCTAGACCTCTGACCGGGGCGAATGAGCAGTTCTTC. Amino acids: CSARPLTGANEQFF.

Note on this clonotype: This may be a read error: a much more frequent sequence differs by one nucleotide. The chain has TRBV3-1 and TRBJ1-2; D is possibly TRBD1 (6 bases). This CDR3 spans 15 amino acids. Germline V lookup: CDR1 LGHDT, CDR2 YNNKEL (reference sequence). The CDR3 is CASNQGDRPGNGYTF. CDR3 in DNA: TGTGCCAGCAACCAAGGTGACAGGCCGGGTAATGGCTACACCTTC.

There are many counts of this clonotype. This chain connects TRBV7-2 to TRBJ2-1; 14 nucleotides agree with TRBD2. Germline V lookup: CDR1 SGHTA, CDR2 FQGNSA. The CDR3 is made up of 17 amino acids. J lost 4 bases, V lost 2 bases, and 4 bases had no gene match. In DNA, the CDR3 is TGTGCCAGCAGCTTAAGACTAGCGGGAGGGATGTACAATGAGCAGTTCTTC. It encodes CASSLRLAGGMYNEQFF.

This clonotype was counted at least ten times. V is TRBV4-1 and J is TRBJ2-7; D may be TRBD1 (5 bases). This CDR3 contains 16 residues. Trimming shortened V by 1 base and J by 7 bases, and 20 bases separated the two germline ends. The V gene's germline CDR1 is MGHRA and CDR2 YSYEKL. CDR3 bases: TGCGCCAGCAGCCAAGGCCCCCCAGGGCGCACCTTGGAGCAGTACTTC. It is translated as CASSQGPPGRTLEQYF.

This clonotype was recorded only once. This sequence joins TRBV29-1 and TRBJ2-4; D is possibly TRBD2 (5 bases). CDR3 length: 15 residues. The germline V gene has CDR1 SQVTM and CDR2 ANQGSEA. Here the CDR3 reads CSAALGSKAKNIQYF. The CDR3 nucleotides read TGCAGTGCTGCCCTGGGGAGTAAGGCCAAAAACATTCAGTACTTC.

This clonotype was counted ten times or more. This chain's CDR3 is CASSHRRTGRGQPQHF. CDR3 DNA: TGTGCCAGCAGTCATAGACGGACAGGGCGCGGACAGCCCCAGCATTTT. The chain is built from TRBV6-2 or TRBV6-3 and TRBJ1-5; TRBD1 aligns across 8 bases. There are 16 residues in the CDR3. Unmatched junction bases numbered 13, after V lost 5 bases and J lost 7 bases. Germline V gene data show CDR1 as MNHEY and CDR2 as SVGEGT.

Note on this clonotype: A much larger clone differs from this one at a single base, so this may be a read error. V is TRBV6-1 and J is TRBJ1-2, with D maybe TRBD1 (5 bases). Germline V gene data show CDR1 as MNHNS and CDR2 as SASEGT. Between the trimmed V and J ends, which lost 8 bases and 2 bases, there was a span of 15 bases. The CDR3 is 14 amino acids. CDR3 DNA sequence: TGTGCCAGCGGGCGGGACCCAGGGAACTATGGCTACACCTTC. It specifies CASGRDPGNYGYTF.

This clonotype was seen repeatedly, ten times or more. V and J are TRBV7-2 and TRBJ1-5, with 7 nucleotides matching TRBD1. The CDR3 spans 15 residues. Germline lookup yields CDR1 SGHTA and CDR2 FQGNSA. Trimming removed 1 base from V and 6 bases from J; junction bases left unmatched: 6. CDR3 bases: TGTGCCAGCAGCTTAGGAGACAGGGTCGGTCAGCCCCAGCATTTT. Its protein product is CASSLGDRVGQPQHF.

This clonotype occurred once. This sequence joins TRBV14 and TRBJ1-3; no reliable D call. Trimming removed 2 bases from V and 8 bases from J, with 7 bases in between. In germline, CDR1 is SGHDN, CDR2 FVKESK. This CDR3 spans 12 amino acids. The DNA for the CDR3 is TGTGCCAGCAGCCAAACTCGGGACACCATATATTTT. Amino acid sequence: CASSQTRDTIYF.

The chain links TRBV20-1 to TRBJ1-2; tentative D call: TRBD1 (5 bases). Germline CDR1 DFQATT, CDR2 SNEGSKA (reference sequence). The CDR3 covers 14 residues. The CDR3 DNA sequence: TGCAGGCGCTGGGGAGGGGCTACCAACTATGGCTACACCTTC. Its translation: CRRWGGATNYGYTF.

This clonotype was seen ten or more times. The CDR3 sequence is CASSTRTSGTYEQYF. The CDR3 nucleotides are TGTGCCAGCAGCACCCGGACTAGCGGGACCTACGAGCAGTACTTC. V gene TRBV3-1 combines with J gene TRBJ2-7, with 12 bases that match TRBD2. CDR3 length: 15 amino acids. Trimming took 5 bases from V and 2 from J; bases not matched to a gene: 4. The germline gives CDR1 LGHDT, CDR2 YNNKEL (reference sequence).

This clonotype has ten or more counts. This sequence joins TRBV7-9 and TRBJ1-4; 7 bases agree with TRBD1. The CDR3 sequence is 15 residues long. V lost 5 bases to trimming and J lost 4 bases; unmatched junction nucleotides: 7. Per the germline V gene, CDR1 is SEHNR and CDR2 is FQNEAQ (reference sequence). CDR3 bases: TGTGCCAGCAGCGACCGCGACAGGGTTAATGAAAAACTGTTTTTT. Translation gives CASSDRDRVNEKLFF.

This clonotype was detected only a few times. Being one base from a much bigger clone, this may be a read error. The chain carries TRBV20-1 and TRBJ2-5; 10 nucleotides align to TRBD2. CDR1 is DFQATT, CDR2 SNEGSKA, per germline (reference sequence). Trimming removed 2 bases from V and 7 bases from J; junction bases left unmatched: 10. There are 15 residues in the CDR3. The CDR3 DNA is TGCAGTGCTAGATCACCTAGCGGGGGAGCGTGGACCCAGTACTTC. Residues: CSARSPSGGAWTQYF.

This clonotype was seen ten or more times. The CDR3 sequence is CSASLVSTDTQYF. As DNA, the CDR3 is TGCAGTGCCTCGTTGGTAAGCACAGATACGCAGTATTTT. The rearrangement uses TRBV20-1 and TRBJ2-3; D gene ambiguous. Trimming removed 6 bases at V and 0 bases at J, with 10 bases between. Germline V gene sequence: CDR1 DFQATT, CDR2 SNEGSKA (reference sequence). The CDR3 has 13 amino acids.

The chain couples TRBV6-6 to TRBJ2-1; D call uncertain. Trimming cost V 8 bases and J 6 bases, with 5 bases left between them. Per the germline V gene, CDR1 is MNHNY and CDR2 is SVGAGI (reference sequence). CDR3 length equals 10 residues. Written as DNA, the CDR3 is TGTGCCAGCGGCAGCAATGAGCAGTTCTTC. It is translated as CASGSNEQFF.

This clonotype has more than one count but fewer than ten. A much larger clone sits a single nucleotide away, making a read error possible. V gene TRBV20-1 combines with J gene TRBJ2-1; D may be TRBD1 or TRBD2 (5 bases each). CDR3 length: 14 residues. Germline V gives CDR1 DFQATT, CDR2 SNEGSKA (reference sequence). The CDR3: CSARDRGPRNEQSF. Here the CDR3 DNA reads TGCAGTGCTAGAGATAGGGGACCGAGGAATGAGCAGTCCTTC.

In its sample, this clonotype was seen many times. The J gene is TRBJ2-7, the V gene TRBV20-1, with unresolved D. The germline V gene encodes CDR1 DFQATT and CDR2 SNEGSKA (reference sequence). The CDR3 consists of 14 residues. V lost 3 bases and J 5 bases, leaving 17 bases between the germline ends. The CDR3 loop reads CSASPALCTDEQYF. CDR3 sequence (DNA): TGCAGTGCTAGTCCAGCCCTCTGTACGGACGAGCAGTACTTC.

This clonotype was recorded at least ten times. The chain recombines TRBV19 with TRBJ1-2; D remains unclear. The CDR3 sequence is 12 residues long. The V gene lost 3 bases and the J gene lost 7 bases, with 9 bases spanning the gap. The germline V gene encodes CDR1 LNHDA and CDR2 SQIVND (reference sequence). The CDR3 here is CASSIGGAGYTF. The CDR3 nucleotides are TGTGCCAGTAGTATCGGCGGTGCTGGCTACACCTTC.

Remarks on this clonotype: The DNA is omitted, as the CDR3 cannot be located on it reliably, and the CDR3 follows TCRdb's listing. The chain's CDR3 is CASSIYLCSSTGDNYGYTF. V gene TRBV5-1 combines with J gene TRBJ1-2; the table's D gene call, TRBD1, was not cross checked with the DNA. The CDR3 spans 19 amino acids, including both terminal residues. CDR1 is SGHRS, CDR2 YFSETQ, per germline.

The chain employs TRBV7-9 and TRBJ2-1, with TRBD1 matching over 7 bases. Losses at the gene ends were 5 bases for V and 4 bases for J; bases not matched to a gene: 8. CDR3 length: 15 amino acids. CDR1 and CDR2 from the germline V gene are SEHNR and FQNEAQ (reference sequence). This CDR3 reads CASSNGQGVYNEQFF. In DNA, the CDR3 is TGTGCCAGCAGCAACGGCCAGGGGGTGTACAATGAGCAGTTCTTC.

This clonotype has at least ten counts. For the CDR3, the DNA is TGTGCCACCAGTGATCCAAGCAGGGGAACAGATACGCAGTATTTT. It yields the protein CATSDPSRGTDTQYF. The rearrangement joins TRBV24-1 to TRBJ2-3; perhaps TRBD1 as D (6 bases). The CDR3 extends over 15 amino acids. Germline CDR1 reads KGHDR; CDR2 reads SFDVKD. V dropped 3 bases and J dropped 3 bases, with 12 bases sitting between them.

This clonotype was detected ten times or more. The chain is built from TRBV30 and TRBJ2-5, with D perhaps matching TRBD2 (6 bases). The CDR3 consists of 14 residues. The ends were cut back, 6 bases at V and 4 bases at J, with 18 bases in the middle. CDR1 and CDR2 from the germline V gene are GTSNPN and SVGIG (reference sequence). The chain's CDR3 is CACTRRDAIETQYF. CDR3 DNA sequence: TGTGCCTGTACAAGGAGGGACGCTATAGAGACCCAGTACTTC.